The present TCR beta chain was sequenced within a study of CD8+ T cells in alopecia areata. Study overall: Each day, treated patients took oral tofacitinib twice, at 5 to 10 mg per dose. Study results and limitations: With just one nonresponder, it is still uncertain whether baseline CD8+ expansion relates to response.

The treatment here: oral pan-JAK inhibitor, 5-10 mg twice daily. Reverse transcription of extracted RNA yielded cDNA, which provided the sequencing template. Sequencing was performed with immunoSEQ multiplex PCR; in TCRdb, only in-frame clones are kept and a portion is missing. The sample has a few hundred thousand clones; approximately 70% are singletons. Concerning this clone itself: What it binds is unknown.

The CDR3 extends over 16 amino acids. V was clipped by 3 bases and J by 0 bases; unmatched bases: 5. Germline assignment: CDR1 SGHRS and CDR2 YFSETQ. This receptor was identified in a human donor with alopecia areata. This specimen was CD4+ T cells sorted from blood, taken at roughly week 45, from a patient treated with tofacitinib. The J gene is TRBJ1-1, the V gene TRBV5-1; TRBD1 matches at 10 bases. The DNA of the CDR3 is TGCGCCAGCAGCTCGGAGGGACAGGGGATGAACACTGAAGCTTTCTTT. It yields the protein CASSSEGQGMNTEAFF.